This paragraph covers one TCR beta chain sequence. What it binds is unknown. V gave up 0 bases and J gave up 0 bases, with 8 bases separating them. CDR1 is DFQATT, CDR2 SNEGSKA, per germline (reference sequence). The CDR3 is 15 residues long. These data come from a study of spatial heterogeneity in lung cancer. Study in general: Sequencing of follow-up PBMC samples took place when they were available, at a median of approximately two years after resection. More than ten raw reads, on average, carried each unique TCR and UMI combination.

Study-level findings and limits: The appearance of ubiquitous expanded tumor TCRs in blood was greater at resection than follow-up.

Time point described: blood at routine non-recurrence follow-up after resection. In each case, whole RNA from tumor, nontumor lung or frozen PBMC was sequenced unsorted. The library protocol tagged each TCR cDNA with a unique molecular identifier. TCRdb itself ran the 5' RACE reads through MiXCR, one entry per CDR3 protein. The data contain 95,000 to 130,000 distinct CDR3 sequences, 12% of them singletons. The source was PBMCs, collected at follow-up. This clonotype was sampled from a male donor with early-stage non-small cell lung cancer. The gene calls are TRBV20-1 and TRBJ2-2; D is undetermined. This CDR3 is CSARDPASNTGELFF. The CDR3 nucleotides read TGCAGTGCTAGAGATCCAGCCTCGAACACCGGGGAGCTGTTTTTT.